This entry lists 18 T cell receptor beta chains sequenced from one sample in a study of T cell repertoires in cytomegalovirus infection. These receptors lack a known antigen. TCRdb called the reads again in MiXCR, with one record for every CDR3 protein. The table has 200,000 or so distinct CDR3 sequences, about 39% seen once. Material: CD8+ T cells from cultured PBMCs, obtained from culture after CMV antigen stimulation. The source is a human donor in good health (CMV status not recorded). Some clones in this sample may be carry-over from other donors' samples.

The chain links TRBV6-6 to TRBJ1-3; no firm D call. The V and J ends lost 5 bases and 4 bases respectively, with 15 bases between them. Germline loops: CDR1 MNHNY, CDR2 SVGAGI (reference sequence). The CDR3 covers 15 residues. In DNA form, the CDR3 reads TGTGCCAGCAGTCCGACGCGGTTGACGGGAAACACCATATATTTT. It codes for CASSPTRLTGNTIYF.

This clonotype was seen at least ten times. This chain connects TRBV7-8 to TRBJ1-1, with D possibly being TRBD1 (5 bases). The germline V and J ends were trimmed by 4 bases and 5 bases, with 8 bases remaining between them. Looked up from germline, CDR1 is SGHVS and CDR2 is FQNEAQ. The CDR3 is 12 residues long. CDR3 residues: CASSSSGTEAFF. CDR3 DNA: TGTGCCAGCAGCTCTTCAGGGACTGAAGCTTTCTTT.

The chain employs TRBV28 and TRBJ2-3; TRBD2 aligns across 8 bases. Trimming removed 4 bases from V and 0 bases from J; junction bases left unmatched: 9. Germline V gene lookup returns CDR1 MDHEN and CDR2 SYDVKM. The CDR3 contains 17 residues. CDR3 nucleotide sequence: TGTGCCAGCAGTTCCATGACTAGCGCGACTAGCACAGATACGCAGTATTTT. This gives the protein CASSSMTSATSTDTQYF.

The chain joins TRBV7-3 to TRBJ1-4; TRBD1 agrees at 7 bases. This CDR3 region has 13 residues. The germline gives CDR1 SGHTA, CDR2 FQGTGA. The V gene end was trimmed by 10 bases and the J gene end by 8 bases; junction bases not matched to a gene: 10. Here the CDR3 reads CAIQGGPREKLFF. Here the CDR3 DNA reads TGTGCCATCCAGGGGGGCCCAAGGGAAAAACTGTTTTTT.

This chain uses TRBV28 with TRBJ2-5; D gene uncertain. Germline loops: CDR1 MDHEN, CDR2 SYDVKM. The CDR3 contains 15 residues. Between the trimmed V and J ends, which lost 7 bases and 3 bases, there was a span of 18 bases. In DNA, the CDR3 is TGTGCCAGCACCCCCCTAAGGCACCGAAAAGAGACCCAGTACTTC. Amino acids: CASTPLRHRKETQYF.

V and J are TRBV10-3 and TRBJ1-2; D is unclear. The CDR3 runs 11 residues. Germline V lookup: CDR1 ENHRY, CDR2 SYGVKD. The germline V and J ends were trimmed by 3 bases and 4 bases, with 3 bases remaining between them. CDR3 loop: CAISDGYGYTF. In nucleotides, the CDR3 is TGTGCCATCAGTGACGGCTATGGCTACACCTTC.

J is TRBJ2-7 and V is TRBV30, with 7 bases lining up with TRBD2. J lost 7 bases, V lost 1 base, and 4 bases had no gene match. CDR1 GTSNPN and CDR2 SVGIG come from the germline V gene (reference sequence). The CDR3 runs to 12 residues. The CDR3 loop is CAWSGGGGEQYF. DNA of the CDR3: TGTGCCTGGAGTGGTGGGGGGGGGGAGCAGTACTTC.

This clonotype has at least ten counts. This chain links TRBV28 with TRBJ2-1, with TRBD2 matching 13 bases. V dropped 7 bases and J dropped 3; count of bases not matched to a gene: 9. The CDR3 is 17 residues long. Germline V gene sequence: CDR1 MDHEN, CDR2 SYDVKM. The DNA for the CDR3 is TGTGCCAGCATCATTCCCCGGACTAGCGGGAGCTACAATGAGCAGTTCTTC. It yields the protein CASIIPRTSGSYNEQFF.

The chain has TRBV23-1 and TRBJ2-3; 7 bases match TRBD2. TRBV23-1 is treated as an ORF (open reading frame) with a function not yet certain. After removal of 3 bases from V and 0 bases from J, the junction contained 9 bases not matched to a gene. The CDR3 has 17 amino acids. The CDR3 DNA follows: TGCGCCAGCAGTCATGGTTGGCGGGAGAATAGCACAGATACGCAGTATTTT. This encodes CASSHGWRENSTDTQYF.

The J gene is TRBJ1-1, the V gene TRBV19; TRBD1 is a possible D gene (6 bases). V lost 0 bases and J 2 bases, leaving 13 bases between the germline ends. Germline assignment: CDR1 LNHDA and CDR2 SQIVND (reference sequence). The CDR3 covers 16 residues. DNA for the CDR3: TGTGCCAGTAGTATAGATAAGGAAGGGGGAAACACTGAAGCTTTCTTT. It is translated as CASSIDKEGGNTEAFF.

The chain couples TRBV6-1 to TRBJ2-1, with D possibly being TRBD1 or TRBD2 (5 bases each). V was trimmed by 6 bases and J by 10 bases, leaving 16 bases between them. CDR1 is MNHNS, CDR2 SASEGT, per germline. CDR3 size: 13 residues. The CDR3 region has the DNA TGTGCCAGCAGCACCCTGCGAGGGGACGAGCAGTTCTTC. Its translation is CASSTLRGDEQFF.

Only a few counts were recorded for this clonotype. The chain carries TRBV6-8 and TRBJ2-3; 8 nucleotides align to TRBD2. CDR1 and CDR2 (germline): MNHGY, SAAAGT. Losses at the gene ends were 2 bases for V and 5 bases for J; bases not matched to a gene: 9. The CDR3 length is 16 residues. Here the CDR3 DNA reads TGTGCCAGCAGTTACCGTTCTCGGGGGGGTGGAGATACGCAGTATTTT. Residues: CASSYRSRGGGDTQYF.

The V and J genes are TRBV10-3 and TRBJ1-1; possible D gene TRBD1, 5 bases. This CDR3 is 15 amino acids long. V dropped 6 bases and J dropped 1 base, with 15 bases sitting between them. Germline-derived CDR1 and CDR2 are ENHRY and SYGVKD. The DNA of the CDR3 is TGTGCCATCAGCGACTTGGGACTTTCGAACACTGAAGCTTTCTTT. This sequence encodes CAISDLGLSNTEAFF.

This clonotype was picked up a small number of times. This sequence joins TRBV27 and TRBJ2-4, with D perhaps TRBD2 (5 bases). Trimming cost V 5 bases and J 0 bases, with 8 bases left between them. In germline, CDR1 is MNHEY, CDR2 SMNVEV (reference sequence). The CDR3 length is 14 residues. This chain's CDR3 is CASSGGLAKNIQYF. The CDR3 nucleotides read TGTGCCAGCAGTGGAGGTCTAGCCAAAAACATTCAGTACTTC.

This clonotype appeared a single time. The junction differs from germline at one of its ends, possibly a read error. This chain joins TRBV7-3 and TRBJ2-1; TRBD2 matches at 10 bases. CDR3 length equals 15 residues. Germline V gene data show CDR1 as SGHTA and CDR2 as FQGTGA. DNA for the CDR3: TGTGCCAGCAGCAGAGGACTAGCGGCGTACAATGAGCAGTCCTTC. Amino acids: CASSRGLAAYNEQSF.

In this sample, this clonotype turned up a few times. This chain uses TRBV6-1 with TRBJ2-1, with 7 bases matching TRBD1. With V trimmed by 9 bases and J by 5 bases, 4 bases remained unmatched. This CDR3 has 12 amino acids. Germline CDR1 MNHNS, CDR2 SASEGT. The CDR3 DNA reads TGTGCCAGTTCCGACAGGGACAATGAGCAGTTCTTC. It translates to CASSDRDNEQFF.

This clonotype was seen more than once but under ten times. CDR3 bases: TGTGCCATCAGTGAGTCGGGGGGATCCCAAGAAGCTTTCTTT. This gives the protein CAISESGGSQEAFF. V usage is TRBV10-3 and J usage is TRBJ1-1; tentative D call: TRBD1 (5 bases). This CDR3 spans 14 amino acids. V was shortened by 0 bases and J by 8 bases, with 13 bases between the two germline ends. CDR1 and CDR2 (germline): ENHRY, SYGVKD.

The rearrangement uses TRBV5-1 and TRBJ2-2; no reliable D call. CDR3 length: 15 amino acids. From germline, CDR1 is SGHRS and CDR2 YFSETQ. With 2 bases removed from V and 6 bases from J, the gap between germline ends came to 14 bases. CDR3: CASSLEESPPGELFF. The CDR3 coding sequence is TGCGCCAGCAGCTTAGAGGAATCTCCCCCCGGGGAGCTGTTTTTT.